This T cell receptor (beta chain) stems from a study of T cells in Graves' hyperthyroidism and ophthalmopathy. At the level of the study: Peripheral blood was collected at initial diagnosis, before any treatment. Regarding the study as a whole: The model predicted ophthalmopathy a median around 6.5 months before onset.

This clonotype showed up just a few times. The antigen remains undetermined. CDR3 length equals 14 residues. From germline, CDR1 is MGHDK and CDR2 SYGVNS. The V gene lost 5 bases and the J gene lost 0 bases, with 9 bases spanning the gap. TCR beta CDR3 regions were amplified from RNA transcripts. HTBI primers were used for first-round RT-PCR of the TCR CDR3. In TCRdb, the multiplex PCR reads were re-called with MiXCR into one record per CDR3 protein. In the table there are fewer than 400,000 distinct CDR3 sequences, roughly 17% of which are singletons. No progression to ophthalmopathy during 18 months of follow-up defined stable disease. It was approximately 9.4 ml of fresh peripheral blood that supplied the PBMCs.

This clonotype was obtained from a man aged 30-40 years with Graves' hyperthyroidism. The sequenced material came from blood. The V call is TRBV25-1, the J call TRBJ2-3; D remains ambiguous. This CDR3 reads CASSSPDSTDTQYF. CDR3 in DNA: TGTGCCAGCAGTTCCCCCGACAGCACAGATACGCAGTATTTT.